Shown below are 4 T cell receptor beta chains from a single sample sequenced in a study of blood T cells in healthy people across ages. The second PCR ran 7 to 11 cycles with a sample-barcoded 5' primer and J-beta primers. TCRdb used MiXCR to reprocess the 5' RACE reads, holding one entry per CDR3 protein. The table includes about 640,000 distinct CDR3 sequences, 58% detected once. What was sequenced was blood. Every receptor here comes from a man in his fifties or sixties in good health.

The rearrangement links TRBV20-1 to TRBJ2-5; 12 nucleotides line up with TRBD2. Germline lookup yields CDR1 DFQATT and CDR2 SNEGSKA (reference sequence). V was clipped by 5 bases and J by 0 bases; unmatched bases: 4. The CDR3 is 15 residues long. Here the CDR3 reads CSAVRTSGNQETQYF. DNA for the CDR3: TGCAGTGCTGTGCGGACTAGCGGGAACCAAGAGACCCAGTACTTC.

This clonotype was seen a handful of times. The V and J genes are TRBV20-1 and TRBJ1-2, with D perhaps TRBD1 (6 bases). The CDR3 is made up of 13 amino acids. Germline assignment: CDR1 DFQATT and CDR2 SNEGSKA (reference sequence). The V gene lost 5 bases and the J gene lost 0 bases, with 10 bases spanning the gap. The CDR3 DNA sequence: TGCAGTGCTCGACAGGACCCTAACTATGGCTACACCTTC. Encoded protein: CSARQDPNYGYTF.

This clonotype was found a few times. The CDR3, as DNA: TGTGCCAGCAGTTTACAAACGGAGACCCAGTACTTC. Translated: CASSLQTETQYF. V gene TRBV28 combines with J gene TRBJ2-5; D is ambiguous. The length of the CDR3 is 12 residues. Trimming stripped 2 bases from V and 5 bases from J, with 6 bases between. Germline assignment: CDR1 MDHEN and CDR2 SYDVKM.

This chain uses TRBV6-5 with TRBJ2-3; 7 bases are shared with TRBD1. CDR3 length equals 15 residues. The germline V gene has CDR1 MNHEY and CDR2 SVGAGI. The trim removed 2 bases at V and 0 bases at J, leaving 2 bases unmatched. The CDR3 region is CASSYTGQSTDTQYF. CDR3 nucleotides: TGTGCCAGCAGTTACACGGGACAGAGCACAGATACGCAGTATTTT.